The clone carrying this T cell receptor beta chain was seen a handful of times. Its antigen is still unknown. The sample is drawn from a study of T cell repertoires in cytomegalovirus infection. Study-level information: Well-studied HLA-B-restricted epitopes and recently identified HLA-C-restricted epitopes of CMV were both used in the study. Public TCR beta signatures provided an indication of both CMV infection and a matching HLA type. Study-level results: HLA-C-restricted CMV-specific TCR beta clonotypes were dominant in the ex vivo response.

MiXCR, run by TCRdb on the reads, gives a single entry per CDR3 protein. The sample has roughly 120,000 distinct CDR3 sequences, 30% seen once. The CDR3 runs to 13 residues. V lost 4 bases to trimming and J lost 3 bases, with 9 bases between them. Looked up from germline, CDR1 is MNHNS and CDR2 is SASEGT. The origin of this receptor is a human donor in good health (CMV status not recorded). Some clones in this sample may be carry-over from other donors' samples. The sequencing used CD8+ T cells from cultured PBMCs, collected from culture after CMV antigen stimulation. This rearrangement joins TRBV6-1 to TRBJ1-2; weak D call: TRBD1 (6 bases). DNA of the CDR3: TGTGCCAGCAGTGGGGGGCGAGACTATGGCTACACCTTC. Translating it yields CASSGGRDYGYTF.